Shown below are 2 T cell receptor beta chains from a single sample sequenced in a study of T cells after posttransplantation cyclophosphamide. Repertoires were generated with immunoSEQ multiplex PCR, while TCRdb's copy carries only in-frame clones and drops some. This table has 7,000 or so clones, about three quarters appearing once. The sample consisted of memory CD4+ T cells sorted from blood. These receptors were collected from a woman in her forties or fifties in good health and a related stem cell transplant donor.

The chain joins TRBV30 to TRBJ1-1, with 9 positions matching TRBD1. This CDR3 has 12 residues. Germline-derived CDR1 and CDR2 are GTSNPN and SVGIG (reference sequence). Trimming cost V 8 bases and J 11 bases; bases outside gene matches: 12. The CDR3 here is CARSRDRDEAFF. CDR3 bases: TGTGCCCGGTCCCGGGACAGGGACGAGGCTTTCTTT.

Concerning this clone: Sequence at one end of the junction differs from germline and may be a read error. The genes are TRBV9 and TRBJ2-1, with D uncertain. The germline CDR1 and CDR2 sequences are SGDLS and YYNGEE. CDR3 length: 13 residues. This chain's CDR3 is CASSVNPYDEQFF. For the CDR3, the DNA is TGTGCCAGCAGCGTAAACCCCTACGATGAGCAGTTCTTC. The full variable domain, with the rest looked up from reference TRBV9 and TRBJ2-1, is DSGVTQTPKHLITATGQRVTLRCSPRSGDLSVYWYQQSLDQGLQFLIQYYNGEERAKGNILERFSAQQFPDLHSELNLSSLELGDSALYFCASSVNPYDEQFFGPGTRLTVL.